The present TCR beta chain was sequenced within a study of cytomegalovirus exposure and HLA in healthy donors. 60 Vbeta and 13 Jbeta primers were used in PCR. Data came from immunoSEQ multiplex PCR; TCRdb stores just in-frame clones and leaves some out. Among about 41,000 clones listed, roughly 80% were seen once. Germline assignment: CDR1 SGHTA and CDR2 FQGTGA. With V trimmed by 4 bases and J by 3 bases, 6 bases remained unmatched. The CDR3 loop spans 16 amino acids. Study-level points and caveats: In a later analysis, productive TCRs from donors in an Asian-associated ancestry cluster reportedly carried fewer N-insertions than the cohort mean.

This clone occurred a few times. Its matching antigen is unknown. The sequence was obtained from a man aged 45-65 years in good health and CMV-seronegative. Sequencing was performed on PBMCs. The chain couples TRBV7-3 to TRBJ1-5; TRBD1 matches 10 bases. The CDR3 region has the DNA TGTGCCAGCAGCTGCCCCGGGACAGGGGCCAATCAGCCCCAGCATTTT. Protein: CASSCPGTGANQPQHF.